The 32 T cell receptor beta chains given below trace back to one sample, sequenced in a study of PD-1 blockade in classical Hodgkin lymphoma. The data were produced by immunoSEQ multiplex PCR, yet TCRdb's version contains in-frame clones alone and is incomplete. The sample has approximately 29,000 clones, 65% to 80% seen once. Time point denoted: cycle 4 day 1 (C4D1), after six to seven weeks of nivolumab. All patients experienced relapse after autologous stem cell transplantation, and brentuximab vedotin exposure was variable. Purified CD4+ T cells were obtained from thawed PBMCs through magnetic negative selection. Sequenced here: CD4+ T cells from blood, sampled before the fourth cycle of nivolumab. The receptor set was obtained from a human donor with classical Hodgkin lymphoma.

This chain joins TRBV19 and TRBJ1-2; 9 bases agree with TRBD1. There are 16 residues in the CDR3. Germline CDR1 LNHDA, CDR2 SQIVND (reference sequence). Losses at the gene ends were 5 bases for V and 4 bases for J; bases not matched to a gene: 11. Here the CDR3 DNA reads TGTGCCAGTAGTTCCCGGGACAGGGCAGCTGGCTATGGCTACACCTTC. This sequence encodes CASSSRDRAAGYGYTF. The complete variable domain, with remaining parts taken from reference TRBV19 and TRBJ1-2, reads DGGITQSPKYLFRKEGQNVTLSCEQNLNHDAMYWYRQDPGQGLRLIYYSQIVNDFQKGDIAEGYSVSREKKESFPLTVTSAQKNPTAFYLCASSSRDRAAGYGYTFGSGTRLTVV.

The chain carries TRBV6-5 and TRBJ1-2; TRBD1 aligns across 7 bases. Trimming took 6 bases from V and 7 from J; bases not matched to a gene: 8. There are 13 residues in the CDR3. The germline V gene has CDR1 MNHEY and CDR2 SVGAGI. CDR3 region: CASRTGQATGYTF. CDR3 DNA sequence: TGTGCCAGCAGAACCGGACAGGCGACTGGCTACACCTTC.

In nucleotides, the CDR3 is TGTGCCAGCAGTTACATCTGGACAGGCCCAAACACTGAAGCTTTCTTT. Translation gives CASSYIWTGPNTEAFF. This chain links TRBV28 with TRBJ1-1; TRBD1 aligns across 7 bases. V was pared by 4 bases and J by 2 bases, with 10 bases of the junction left unmatched. The CDR3 covers 16 residues. Germline V gene data show CDR1 as MDHEN and CDR2 as SYDVKM.

This chain links TRBV28 with TRBJ1-5; D perhaps matches TRBD1 (6 bases). V was cut by 6 bases and J by 4 bases, with 16 bases left in between. The V gene's germline CDR1 is MDHEN and CDR2 SYDVKM. This CDR3 has 15 amino acids. CDR3 amino acids: CASRRQVSWNQPQHF. CDR3 bases: TGTGCCAGCAGGCGACAGGTTTCGTGGAATCAGCCCCAGCATTTT.

The chain is built from TRBV5-1 and TRBJ2-3; 10 bases line up with TRBD2. This CDR3 has 15 amino acids. Germline CDR1 reads SGHRS; CDR2 reads YFSETQ. With 1 base clipped from V and 3 bases from J, the junction kept 2 bases outside the gene matches. CDR3 nucleotide sequence: TGCGCCAGCAGCTTGACTAGCGGGACGACAGATACGCAGTATTTT. As protein: CASSLTSGTTDTQYF.

V usage is TRBV21-1 and J usage is TRBJ2-2. TRBV21-1 is a pseudogene. The CDR3 length is 13 residues. CDR3 in amino acids: CASSKGNTGELFF. The CDR3 DNA reads as TGTGCCAGCAGCAAAGGAAACACCGGGGAGCTGTTTTTT.

The CDR3 protein is CAWNQQPGISPLHF. For the CDR3, the DNA is TGTGCCTGGAACCAACAACCAGGGATTTCGCCCCTCCACTTT. The chain employs TRBV30 and TRBJ1-6; D may be TRBD1 (5 bases). The CDR3 contains 14 residues. Germline CDR1 is GTSNPN and CDR2 is SVGIG (reference sequence). Trimming took off 4 bases at V and 13 bases at J, with 20 bases between the two ends.

The chain links TRBV19 to TRBJ1-2, with 8 bases lining up with TRBD1. The germline gives CDR1 LNHDA, CDR2 SQIVND (reference sequence). Trimming removed 7 bases from V and 5 bases from J; junction bases left unmatched: 12. The CDR3 has 15 amino acids. The CDR3 spells CASTTPGGAIYGYTF. The DNA for the CDR3 is TGTGCCAGTACAACCCCAGGGGGCGCGATTTATGGCTACACCTTC.

V and J are TRBV7-6 and TRBJ2-5; 10 bases are a match to TRBD2. There are 15 residues in the CDR3. Trimming took 4 bases from V and 7 from J; bases not matched to a gene: 9. Germline loops: CDR1 SGHVS, CDR2 FNYEAQ. Here the CDR3 DNA reads TGTGCCAGCAGCTCCGGTACTAGCGGGGCAGGGACCCAGTACTTC. Translated, it gives CASSSGTSGAGTQYF. Full variable domain (remainder filled in from reference TRBV7-6 and TRBJ2-5): GAGVSQSPRYKVTKRGQDVALRCDPISGHVSLYWYRQALGQGPEFLTYFNYEAQQDKSGLPNDRFSAERPEGSISTLTIQRTEQRDSAMYRCASSSGTSGAGTQYFGPGTRLLVL.

This clone has more than one count but fewer than ten. The gene calls are TRBV5-6 and TRBJ2-2, with TRBD1 matching over 8 bases. The V gene's germline CDR1 is SGHDT and CDR2 YYEEEE. The CDR3 is 15 amino acids. V gave up 3 bases and J gave up 4 bases; unmatched junction bases: 5. The CDR3 coding sequence is TGTGCCAGCAGCTCGCAGGGGGCGATCACCGGGGAGCTGTTTTTT. The encoded protein is CASSSQGAITGELFF.

This rearrangement joins TRBV18 to TRBJ1-2; weak D call: TRBD1 (5 bases). Trimming stripped 3 bases from V and 4 bases from J, with 12 bases between. CDR3 length: 14 amino acids. Per the germline V gene, CDR1 is KGHSH and CDR2 is LQKENI. For the CDR3, the DNA is TGTGCCAGCTCACCGACAGAAGAGCGCTATGGCTACACCTTC. It is translated as CASSPTEERYGYTF.

The chain links TRBV6-5 to TRBJ2-3; D might be TRBD2 (6 bases). Germline loops: CDR1 MNHEY, CDR2 SVGAGI. Trimming took off 2 bases at V and 7 bases at J, with 19 bases between the two ends. The length of the CDR3 is 16 residues. The DNA for the CDR3 is TGTGCCAGCAGTTACGCACCTACTAGCCACCAAAATACGCAGTATTTT. It yields the protein CASSYAPTSHQNTQYF.

The rearrangement joins TRBV7-9 to TRBJ2-2; 9 bases are shared with TRBD2. Germline trimming cut 2 bases from V and 5 bases from J; bases unmatched to any gene: 15. Germline loops: CDR1 SEHNR, CDR2 FQNEAQ (reference sequence). The length of the CDR3 is 19 residues. DNA for the CDR3: TGTGCCAGCAGCTTAATCGCGGGGGGGCGTACTAGCGAAACCGGGGAGCTGTTTTTT. Translation: CASSLIAGGRTSETGELFF. The full variable domain, in which reference TRBV7-9 and TRBJ2-2 provide the parts outside the CDR3, is DTGVSQNPRHKITKRGQNVTFRCDPISEHNRLYWYRQTLGQGPEFLTYFQNEAQLEKSRLLSDRFSAERPKGSFSTLEIQRTEQGDSAMYLCASSLIAGGRTSETGELFFGEGSRLTVL.

This clone was counted a single time. The CDR3 loop is CAISEAIRGQPQHF. CDR3 DNA sequence: TGTGCCATCAGTGAGGCGATCAGGGGTCAGCCCCAGCATTTT. The chain links TRBV10-3 to TRBJ1-5, with D possibly being TRBD1 (6 bases). CDR3 length: 14 amino acids. CDR1 is ENHRY and CDR2 is SYGVKD in the germline V gene. V was clipped by 2 bases and J by 6 bases, with 11 bases between them.

The chain has TRBV6-1 and TRBJ2-7, with 8 bases aligning to TRBD2. This CDR3 region has 18 residues. V shed 0 bases and J 0 bases; nucleotides not matched to a gene: 10. Germline V lookup: CDR1 MNHNS, CDR2 SASEGT. CDR3 nucleotide sequence: TGTGCCAGCAGTGAAGCGCTTAGTAGCGGGGCCCTCTCCTACGAGCAGTACTTC. This gives the protein CASSEALSSGALSYEQYF.

The gene calls are TRBV7-2 and TRBJ2-7; 11 bases match TRBD2. The CDR3 sequence is 15 residues long. V shed 3 bases, J shed 2 bases, and the junction held 3 bases outside the gene matches. The germline V gene encodes CDR1 SGHTA and CDR2 FQGNSA. The CDR3 region is CASSFVAGGPYEQYF. The CDR3 nucleotides read TGTGCCAGCAGCTTCGTAGCGGGAGGGCCCTACGAGCAGTACTTC.

This clone has just one count. V gene TRBV10-3 combines with J gene TRBJ2-7, with 7 bases identical to TRBD2. The germline V gene has CDR1 ENHRY and CDR2 SYGVKD. The CDR3 extends over 12 amino acids. Unmatched junction bases numbered 0, after V lost 0 bases and J lost 7 bases. The CDR3 DNA is TGTGCCATCAGTGAGTCGGGGGGGGAGCAGTACTTC. Translated, it gives CAISESGGEQYF.

The genes are TRBV25-1 and TRBJ2-2; D call uncertain. The CDR3 spans 12 residues. Between the trimmed V and J ends, which lost 5 bases and 5 bases, there was a span of 6 bases. Germline V gene sequence: CDR1 MGHDK, CDR2 SYGVNS. CDR3 in amino acids: CASSFGTGELFF. The CDR3 region has the DNA TGTGCCAGCAGTTTCGGAACCGGGGAGCTGTTTTTT.

This clone was found a few times. In DNA form, the CDR3 reads TGTGCCAGCAGCCGCTTAGGGGGTGCTCCCCTCCACTTT. Amino acid sequence: CASSRLGGAPLHF. The V gene is TRBV7-3, the J gene TRBJ1-6; D is possibly TRBD1 (6 bases). CDR3 size: 13 residues. V lost 5 bases and J lost 13, with 15 bases in between. Germline V CDR1 and CDR2: SGHTA, FQGTGA.

This clone was counted only a few times. The chain employs TRBV6-5 and TRBJ1-5; D might be TRBD1 (5 bases). Germline lookup yields CDR1 MNHEY and CDR2 SVGAGI. The CDR3 runs 13 residues. The V end was cut by 5 bases, the J end by 10 bases, with 15 bases between. The DNA of the CDR3 is TGTGCCAGCAGTGGCGGTCGGGGCCGCCCCCAGCATTTT. It translates to CASSGGRGRPQHF.

This clone was observed a few times. This chain links TRBV13 with TRBJ1-1, with D possibly being TRBD1 (6 bases). Deletions cut 1 base from V and 3 bases from J, with 6 bases between. CDR3 length: 13 amino acids. CDR1 is PRHDT, CDR2 FYEKMQ, per germline (reference sequence). The CDR3 coding sequence is TGTGCCAGCAGCTTAGCAGGGGACACTGAAGCTTTCTTT. Amino acids: CASSLAGDTEAFF.

This clone was observed a handful of times. The genes are TRBV2 and TRBJ1-2; D remains ambiguous. Germline CDR1 and CDR2: SNHLY and FYNNEI. The CDR3 runs to 13 residues. V lost 4 bases, J lost 0 bases, and 6 bases lay in between. As DNA, the CDR3 is TGTGCCAGCAGTGCTGGGGCTAACTATGGCTACACCTTC. This encodes CASSAGANYGYTF. Supplemented by reference TRBV2 and TRBJ1-2, the full variable domain reads EPEVTQTPSHQVTQMGQEVILRCVPISNHLYFYWYRQILGQKVEFLVSFYNNEISEKSEIFDDQFSVERPDGSNFTLKIRSTKLEDSAMYFCASSAGANYGYTFGSGTRLTVV.

As for this clone: Other DNA variants within this sample encode the same CDR3. The rearrangement joins TRBV5-1 to TRBJ1-5, with D possibly being TRBD1 (6 bases). Germline lookup yields CDR1 SGHRS and CDR2 YFSETQ. The CDR3 runs to 14 residues. V lost 0 bases, J lost 2 bases, and 6 bases lay in between. In DNA, the CDR3 is TGCGCCAGCAGCTTGGAGGGGGGCAATCAGCCCCAGCATTTT. This codes for CASSLEGGNQPQHF. Together with reference TRBV5-1 and TRBJ1-5, the CDR3 gives the full variable domain: KAGVTQTPRYLIKTRGQQVTLSCSPISGHRSVSWYQQTPGQGLQFLFEYFSETQRNKGNFPGRFSGRQFSNSRSEMNVSTLELGDSALYLCASSLEGGNQPQHFGDGTRLSIL.

The chain uses TRBV7-6 and TRBJ1-1, with a tentative D call TRBD1 (5 bases). V dropped 2 bases and J dropped 0 bases, with 13 bases sitting between them. The CDR3 covers 16 residues. The germline V gene encodes CDR1 SGHVS and CDR2 FNYEAQ. In DNA, the CDR3 is TGTGCCAGCAGCTTAAGGGCAGGGACCATGAACACTGAAGCTTTCTTT. Protein sequence: CASSLRAGTMNTEAFF.

This sequence joins TRBV2 and TRBJ2-3; D gene uncertain. The CDR3 covers 12 residues. V was pared by 1 base and J by 7 bases, with 6 bases between. CDR1 is SNHLY, CDR2 FYNNEI, per germline. This CDR3 is CASSEGRYTQYF. In nucleotides, the CDR3 is TGTGCCAGCAGTGAAGGAAGATATACGCAGTATTTT.

The rearrangement joins TRBV7-9 to TRBJ2-7; TRBD2 matches at 11 bases. CDR3 length: 15 residues. V gave up 5 bases and J gave up 3 bases; unmatched junction bases: 6. Germline-derived CDR1 and CDR2 are SEHNR and FQNEAQ (reference sequence). The CDR3 loop is CASSRGLAEGYEQYF. The CDR3 nucleotides are TGTGCCAGCAGCAGGGGACTAGCGGAGGGCTACGAGCAGTACTTC.

The chain couples TRBV28 to TRBJ2-3; D call uncertain. CDR1 is MDHEN, CDR2 SYDVKM, per germline. This CDR3 is 10 amino acids long. With 5 bases removed from V and 7 bases from J, the gap between germline ends came to 4 bases. The CDR3: CASSAYTQYF. CDR3 DNA sequence: TGTGCCAGCAGTGCGTATACGCAGTATTTT.

This chain joins TRBV5-1 and TRBJ2-5; TRBD2 aligns across 15 bases. V lost 4 bases to trimming and J lost 2 bases; unmatched junction nucleotides: 12. The V gene's germline CDR1 is SGHRS and CDR2 YFSETQ. The CDR3 spans 19 residues. The CDR3 is CASSQKLGLAGGPQETQYF. The CDR3 DNA follows: TGCGCCAGCAGCCAGAAATTGGGACTAGCGGGGGGCCCGCAAGAGACCCAGTACTTC. Filled out from reference TRBV5-1 and TRBJ2-5, the complete variable domain reads KAGVTQTPRYLIKTRGQQVTLSCSPISGHRSVSWYQQTPGQGLQFLFEYFSETQRNKGNFPGRFSGRQFSNSRSEMNVSTLELGDSALYLCASSQKLGLAGGPQETQYFGPGTRLLVL.

This chain uses TRBV7-2 with TRBJ2-3; 10 bases align to TRBD2. The V and J ends lost 4 bases and 2 bases, in that order; junction bases with no gene match: 6. Germline assignment: CDR1 SGHTA and CDR2 FQGNSA. The CDR3 spans 16 residues. CDR3 protein: CASSWLAGVVTDTQYF. CDR3 in DNA: TGTGCCAGCAGCTGGCTAGCGGGAGTAGTCACAGATACGCAGTATTTT.

This chain uses TRBV28 with TRBJ1-3, with a tentative D call TRBD1 (5 bases). CDR1 and CDR2 from the germline V gene are MDHEN and SYDVKM. V was pared by 3 bases and J by 0 bases, with 15 bases between. This CDR3 is built from 17 residues. DNA of the CDR3: TGTGCCAGCAGTTTGTTCCTCCAGGGAGGCTCTGGAAACACCATATATTTT. Its protein is CASSLFLQGGSGNTIYF.

The V gene is TRBV5-1, the J gene TRBJ2-7; possibly TRBD1 or TRBD2 for D (5 bases each). The V and J ends lost 2 bases and 6 bases respectively, with 15 bases between them. Per germline, CDR1 SGHRS and CDR2 YFSETQ. The CDR3 sequence is 14 residues long. CDR3 residues: CASSLTGTLLEQYF. The CDR3 coding sequence is TGCGCCAGCAGCTTAACCGGGACCCTTCTCGAGCAGTACTTC.

V usage is TRBV4-3 and J usage is TRBJ2-5, with D possibly TRBD2 on 5 matching bases. Between the trimmed V and J ends, which lost 0 bases and 6 bases, there was a span of 11 bases. The germline V gene has CDR1 LGHNA and CDR2 YSLEER. The CDR3 totals 14 residues. CDR3 DNA: TGCGCCAGCAGCCAAGATCACCGGGAAAAGACCCAGTACTTC. It specifies CASSQDHREKTQYF.